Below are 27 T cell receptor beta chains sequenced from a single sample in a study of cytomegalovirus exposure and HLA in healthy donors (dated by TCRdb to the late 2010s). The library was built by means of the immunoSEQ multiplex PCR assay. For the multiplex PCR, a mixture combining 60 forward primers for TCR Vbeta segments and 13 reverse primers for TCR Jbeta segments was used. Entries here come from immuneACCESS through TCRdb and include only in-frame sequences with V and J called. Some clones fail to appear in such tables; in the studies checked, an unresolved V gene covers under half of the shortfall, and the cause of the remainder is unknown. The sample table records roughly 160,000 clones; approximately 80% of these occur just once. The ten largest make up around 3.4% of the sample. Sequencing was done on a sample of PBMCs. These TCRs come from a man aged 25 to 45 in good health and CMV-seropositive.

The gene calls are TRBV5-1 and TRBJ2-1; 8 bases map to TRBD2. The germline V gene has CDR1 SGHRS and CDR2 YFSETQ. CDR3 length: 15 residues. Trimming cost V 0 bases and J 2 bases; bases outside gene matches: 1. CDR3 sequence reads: CASSLGGGPYNEQFF. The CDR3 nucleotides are TGCGCCAGCAGCTTGGGCGGGGGGCCCTACAATGAGCAGTTCTTC.

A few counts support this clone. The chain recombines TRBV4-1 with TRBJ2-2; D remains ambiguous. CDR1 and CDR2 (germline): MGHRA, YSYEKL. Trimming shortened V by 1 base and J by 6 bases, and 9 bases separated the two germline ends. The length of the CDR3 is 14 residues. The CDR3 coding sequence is TGCGCCAGCAGCCAAGTGAGGTCCGCCGGGGAGCTGTTTTTT. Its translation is CASSQVRSAGELFF.

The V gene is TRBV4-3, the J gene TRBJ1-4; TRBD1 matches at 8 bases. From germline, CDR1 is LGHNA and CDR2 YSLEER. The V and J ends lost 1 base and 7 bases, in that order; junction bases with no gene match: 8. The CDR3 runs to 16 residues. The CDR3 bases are TGCGCCAGCAGCCAAGTAGCAGGGGGCGGAGGTGAAAAACTGTTTTTT. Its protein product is CASSQVAGGGGEKLFF.

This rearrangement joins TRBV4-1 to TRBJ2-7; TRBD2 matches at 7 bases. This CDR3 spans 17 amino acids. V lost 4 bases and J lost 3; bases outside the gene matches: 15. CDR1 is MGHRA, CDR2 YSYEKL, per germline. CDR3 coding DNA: TGCGCCAGCAGCCGCTTAACCCGGGACTATAAAGACTACGAGCAGTACTTC. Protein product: CASSRLTRDYKDYEQYF.

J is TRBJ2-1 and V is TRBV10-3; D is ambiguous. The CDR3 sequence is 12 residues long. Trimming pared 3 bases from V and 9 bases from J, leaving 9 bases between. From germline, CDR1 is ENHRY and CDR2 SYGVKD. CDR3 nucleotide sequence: TGTGCCATCAGTGACGGGTCGGCTGAGCAGTTCTTC. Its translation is CAISDGSAEQFF.

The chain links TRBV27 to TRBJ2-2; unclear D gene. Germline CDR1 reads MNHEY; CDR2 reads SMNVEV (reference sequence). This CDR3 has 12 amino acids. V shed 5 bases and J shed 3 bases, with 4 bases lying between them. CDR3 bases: TGTGCCAGCAGTCCAGACACCGGGGAGCTGTTTTTT. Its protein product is CASSPDTGELFF.

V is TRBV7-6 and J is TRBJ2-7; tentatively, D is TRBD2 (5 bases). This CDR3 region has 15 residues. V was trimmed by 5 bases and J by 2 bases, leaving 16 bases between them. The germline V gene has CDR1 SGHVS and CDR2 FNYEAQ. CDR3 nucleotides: TGTGCCAGCAGCCCGCATAGAGGGCCCCCCTACGAGCAGTACTTC. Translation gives CASSPHRGPPYEQYF.

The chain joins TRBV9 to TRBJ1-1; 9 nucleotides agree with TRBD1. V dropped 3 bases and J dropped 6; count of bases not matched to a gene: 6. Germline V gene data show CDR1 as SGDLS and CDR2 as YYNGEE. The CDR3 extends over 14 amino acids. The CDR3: CASSALQGAPEAFF. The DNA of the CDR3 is TGTGCCAGCAGCGCATTACAGGGGGCCCCTGAAGCTTTCTTT.

The CDR3 DNA is TGTGCCAGCAGCTACCACGAGGGGGGGGAGCAGTTCTTC. Translation: CASSYHEGGEQFF. The rearrangement links TRBV14 to TRBJ2-1; a possible D gene is TRBD2 (7 bases). V lost 5 bases and J lost 10, with 15 bases in between. Per germline, CDR1 SGHDN and CDR2 FVKESK. The CDR3 loop spans 13 amino acids. Based on the CDR3 plus reference TRBV14 and TRBJ2-1, the full variable domain is EAGVTQFPSHSVIEKGQTVTLRCDPISGHDNLYWYRRVMGKEIKFLLHFVKESKQDESGMPNNRFLAERTGGTYSTLKVQPAELEDSGVYFCASSYHEGGEQFFGPGTRLTVL.

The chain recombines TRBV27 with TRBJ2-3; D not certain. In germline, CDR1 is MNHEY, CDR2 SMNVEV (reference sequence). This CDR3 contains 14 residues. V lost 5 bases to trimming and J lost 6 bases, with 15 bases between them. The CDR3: CASSPREEFDTQYF. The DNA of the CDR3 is TGTGCCAGCAGTCCTCGAGAGGAGTTTGATACGCAGTATTTT.

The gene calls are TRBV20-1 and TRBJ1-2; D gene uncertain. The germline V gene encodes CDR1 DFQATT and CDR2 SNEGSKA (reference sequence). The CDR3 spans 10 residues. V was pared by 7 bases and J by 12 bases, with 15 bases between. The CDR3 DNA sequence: TGCAGTGTGCCGCAGGACTTTCACACCTTC. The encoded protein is CSVPQDFHTF.

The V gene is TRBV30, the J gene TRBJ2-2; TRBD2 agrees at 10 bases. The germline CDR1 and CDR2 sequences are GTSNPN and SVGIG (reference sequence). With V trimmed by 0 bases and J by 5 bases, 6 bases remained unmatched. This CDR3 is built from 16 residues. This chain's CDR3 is CAWSVSGGARTGELFF. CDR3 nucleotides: TGTGCCTGGAGTGTAAGCGGGGGGGCCCGTACCGGGGAGCTGTTTTTT.

CDR3 DNA sequence: TGTGCCAGCAGCGTAGACAGCTGGTCTTGGAATTCACCCCTCCACTTT. Amino acids: CASSVDSWSWNSPLHF. This rearrangement joins TRBV9 to TRBJ1-6; D is ambiguous. The CDR3 has 16 residues. The V end was cut by 0 bases, the J end by 7 bases, with 14 bases between. Per germline, CDR1 SGDLS and CDR2 YYNGEE.

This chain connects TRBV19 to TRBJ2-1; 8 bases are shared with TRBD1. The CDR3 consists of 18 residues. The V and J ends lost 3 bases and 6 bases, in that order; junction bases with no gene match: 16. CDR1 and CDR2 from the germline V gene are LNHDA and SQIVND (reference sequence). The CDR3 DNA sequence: TGTGCCAGTAGTATTGGTTATCTTCTCCAGGGGGCTGGCAATGAGCAGTTCTTC. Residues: CASSIGYLLQGAGNEQFF.

The CDR3, as DNA: TGTGCCAGCAGTCGGGACACACTCACAGATACGCAGTATTTT. Translating gives CASSRDTLTDTQYF. The gene calls are TRBV6-1 and TRBJ2-3; a weak D match, TRBD1 (6 bases). V lost 5 bases and J lost 2, with 11 bases in between. CDR3 length equals 14 residues. Germline V gene data show CDR1 as MNHNS and CDR2 as SASEGT.

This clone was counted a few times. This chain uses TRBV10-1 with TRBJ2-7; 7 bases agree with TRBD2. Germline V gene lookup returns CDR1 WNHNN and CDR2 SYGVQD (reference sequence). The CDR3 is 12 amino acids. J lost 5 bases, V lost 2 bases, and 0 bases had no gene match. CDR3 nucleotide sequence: TGCGCCAGCAGTGAGGGGGGGGACGAGCAGTACTTC. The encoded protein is CASSEGGDEQYF.

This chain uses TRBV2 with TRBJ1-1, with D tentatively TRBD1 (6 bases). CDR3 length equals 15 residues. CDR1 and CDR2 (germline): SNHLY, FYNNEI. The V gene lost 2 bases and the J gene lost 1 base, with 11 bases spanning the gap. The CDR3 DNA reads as TGTGCCAGCAGTGAAAGGGCACAGGGGAACACTGAAGCTTTCTTT. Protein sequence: CASSERAQGNTEAFF.

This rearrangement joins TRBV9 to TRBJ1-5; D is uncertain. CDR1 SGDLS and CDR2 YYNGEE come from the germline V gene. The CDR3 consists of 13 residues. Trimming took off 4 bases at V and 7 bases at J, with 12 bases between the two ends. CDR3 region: CASSPAGGQPQHF. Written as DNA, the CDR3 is TGTGCCAGCAGCCCCGCGGGAGGACAGCCCCAGCATTTT.

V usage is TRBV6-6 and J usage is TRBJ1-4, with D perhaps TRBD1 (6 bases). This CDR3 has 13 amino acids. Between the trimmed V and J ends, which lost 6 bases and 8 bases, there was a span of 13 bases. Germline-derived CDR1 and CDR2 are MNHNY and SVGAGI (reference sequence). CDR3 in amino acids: CASRPDRTEKLFF. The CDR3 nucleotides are TGTGCCAGCAGACCCGACAGGACGGAAAAACTGTTTTTT.

CDR3: CSVEESTGDEKLFF. The CDR3 DNA sequence: TGCAGCGTTGAAGAGTCGACAGGGGATGAAAAACTGTTTTTT. The rearrangement links TRBV29-1 to TRBJ1-4; 8 bases fit TRBD1. This CDR3 has 14 amino acids. V shed 0 bases, J shed 6 bases, and the junction held 3 bases outside the gene matches. CDR1 is SQVTM and CDR2 is ANQGSEA in the germline V gene.

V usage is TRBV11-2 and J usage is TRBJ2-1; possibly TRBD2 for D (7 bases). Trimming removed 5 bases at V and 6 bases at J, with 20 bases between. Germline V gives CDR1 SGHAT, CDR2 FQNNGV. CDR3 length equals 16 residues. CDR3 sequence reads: CASSVLGGAPLNEQFF. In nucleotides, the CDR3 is TGTGCCAGCAGCGTGCTTGGGGGGGCACCCCTCAATGAGCAGTTCTTC.

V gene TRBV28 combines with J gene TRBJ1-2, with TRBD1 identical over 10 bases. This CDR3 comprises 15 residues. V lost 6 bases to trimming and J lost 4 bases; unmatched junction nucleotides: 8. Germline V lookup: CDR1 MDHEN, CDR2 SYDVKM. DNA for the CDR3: TGTGCCAGCAGCCCAGGGACAGGGGTTGTCTATGGCTACACCTTC. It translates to CASSPGTGVVYGYTF.

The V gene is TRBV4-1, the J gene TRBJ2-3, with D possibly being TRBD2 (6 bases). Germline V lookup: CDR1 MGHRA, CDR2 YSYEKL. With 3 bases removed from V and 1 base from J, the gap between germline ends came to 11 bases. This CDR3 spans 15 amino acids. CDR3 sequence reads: CASSHPGLRTDTQYF. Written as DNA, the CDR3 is TGCGCCAGCAGCCATCCTGGACTACGCACAGATACGCAGTATTTT.

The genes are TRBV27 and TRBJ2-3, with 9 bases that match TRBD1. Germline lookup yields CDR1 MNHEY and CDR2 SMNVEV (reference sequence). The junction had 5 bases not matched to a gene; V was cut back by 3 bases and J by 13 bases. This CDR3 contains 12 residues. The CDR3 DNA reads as TGTGCCAGCAGTTTGGTGGGACAGGGCAAGTATTTT. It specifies CASSLVGQGKYF.

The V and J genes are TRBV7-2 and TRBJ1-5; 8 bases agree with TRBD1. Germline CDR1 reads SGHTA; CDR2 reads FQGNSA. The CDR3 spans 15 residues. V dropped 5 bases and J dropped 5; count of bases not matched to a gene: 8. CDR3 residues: CASSVGGTGYQPQHF. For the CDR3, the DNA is TGTGCCAGCAGCGTGGGAGGGACAGGCTATCAGCCCCAGCATTTT.

The CDR3: CASNPGGYEQYF. The DNA of the CDR3 is TGTGCCAGCAACCCAGGAGGCTACGAGCAGTACTTC. The chain combines TRBV6-1 with TRBJ2-7, with D perhaps matching TRBD2 (5 bases). V dropped 7 bases and J dropped 3 bases, with 10 bases sitting between them. CDR3 length: 12 amino acids. From germline, CDR1 is MNHNS and CDR2 SASEGT.

The CDR3 region is CASSQTIAYEQYF. DNA for the CDR3: TGCGCCAGCAGCCAAACCATAGCCTACGAGCAGTACTTC. The chain employs TRBV4-3 and TRBJ2-7; unclear D gene. Germline loops: CDR1 LGHNA, CDR2 YSLEER. V lost 2 bases and J 2 bases, leaving 7 bases between the germline ends. The CDR3 length is 13 residues.